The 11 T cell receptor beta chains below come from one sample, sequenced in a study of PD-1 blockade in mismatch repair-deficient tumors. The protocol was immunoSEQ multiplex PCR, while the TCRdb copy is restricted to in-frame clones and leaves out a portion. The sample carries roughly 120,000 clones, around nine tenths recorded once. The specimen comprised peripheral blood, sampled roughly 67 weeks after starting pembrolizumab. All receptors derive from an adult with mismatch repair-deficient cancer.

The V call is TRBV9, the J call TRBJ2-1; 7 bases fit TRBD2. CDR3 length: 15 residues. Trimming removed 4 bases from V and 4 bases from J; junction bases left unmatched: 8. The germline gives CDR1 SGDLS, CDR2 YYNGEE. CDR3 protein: CASSRREHLYNEQFF. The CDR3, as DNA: TGTGCCAGCAGCCGGCGGGAGCACCTTTACAATGAGCAGTTCTTC.

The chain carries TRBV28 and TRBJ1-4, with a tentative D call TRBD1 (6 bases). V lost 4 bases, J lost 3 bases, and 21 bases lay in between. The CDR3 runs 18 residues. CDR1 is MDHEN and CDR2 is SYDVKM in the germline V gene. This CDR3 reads CASSSTEQGWGSNEKLFF. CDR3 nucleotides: TGTGCCAGCAGTTCAACAGAACAGGGCTGGGGGTCTAATGAAAAACTGTTTTTT.

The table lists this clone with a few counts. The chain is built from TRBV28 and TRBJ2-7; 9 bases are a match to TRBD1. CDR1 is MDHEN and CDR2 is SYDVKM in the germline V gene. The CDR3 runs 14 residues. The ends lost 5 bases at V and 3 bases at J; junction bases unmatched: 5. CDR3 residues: CASSGYRGHYEQYF. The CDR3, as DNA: TGTGCCAGCAGTGGGTACAGGGGGCACTACGAGCAGTACTTC.

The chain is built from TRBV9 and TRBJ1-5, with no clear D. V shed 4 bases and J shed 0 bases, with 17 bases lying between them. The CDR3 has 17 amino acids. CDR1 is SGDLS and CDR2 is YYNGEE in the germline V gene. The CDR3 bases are TGTGCCAGCAGCTCTGACCCCGGGCCCTATAGCAATCAGCCCCAGCATTTT. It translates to CASSSDPGPYSNQPQHF. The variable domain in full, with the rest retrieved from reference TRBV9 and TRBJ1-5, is DSGVTQTPKHLITATGQRVTLRCSPRSGDLSVYWYQQSLDQGLQFLIQYYNGEERAKGNILERFSAQQFPDLHSELNLSSLELGDSALYFCASSSDPGPYSNQPQHFGDGTRLSIL.

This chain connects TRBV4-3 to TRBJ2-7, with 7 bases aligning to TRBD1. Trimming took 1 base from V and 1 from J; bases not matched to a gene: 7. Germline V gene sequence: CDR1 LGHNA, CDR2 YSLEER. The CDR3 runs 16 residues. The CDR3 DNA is TGCGCCAGCAGCCAAGTCGCGACAGGGCGATCCTACGAGCAGTACTTC. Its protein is CASSQVATGRSYEQYF.

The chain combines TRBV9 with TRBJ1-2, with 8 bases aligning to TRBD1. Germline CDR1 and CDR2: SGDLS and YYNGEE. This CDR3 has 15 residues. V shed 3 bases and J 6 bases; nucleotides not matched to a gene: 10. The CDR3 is CASSESSQGADGYTF. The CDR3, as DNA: TGTGCCAGCAGCGAGTCCTCTCAGGGGGCAGATGGCTACACCTTC.

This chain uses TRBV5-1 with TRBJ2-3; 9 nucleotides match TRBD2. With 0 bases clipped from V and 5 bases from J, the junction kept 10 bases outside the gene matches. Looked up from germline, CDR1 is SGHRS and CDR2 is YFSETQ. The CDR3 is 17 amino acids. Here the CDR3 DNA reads TGCGCCAGCAGCTTGGAACGCGGGAGGGCCAGGGAAGATACGCAGTATTTT. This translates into CASSLERGRAREDTQYF.

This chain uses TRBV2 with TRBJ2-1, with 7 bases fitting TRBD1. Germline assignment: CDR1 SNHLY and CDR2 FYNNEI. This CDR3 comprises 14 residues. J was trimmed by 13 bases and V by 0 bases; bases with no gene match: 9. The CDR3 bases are TGTGCCAGCAGTGAAGCGCTTAAGGGGGCTGTCCAGTTCTTC. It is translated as CASSEALKGAVQFF.

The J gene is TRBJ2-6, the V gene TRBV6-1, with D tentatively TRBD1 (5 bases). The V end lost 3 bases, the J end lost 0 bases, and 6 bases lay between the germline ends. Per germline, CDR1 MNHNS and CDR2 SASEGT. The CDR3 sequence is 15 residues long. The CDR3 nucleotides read TGTGCCAGCAGTGAGACAGCCTCTGGGGCCAACGTCCTGACTTTC. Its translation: CASSETASGANVLTF.

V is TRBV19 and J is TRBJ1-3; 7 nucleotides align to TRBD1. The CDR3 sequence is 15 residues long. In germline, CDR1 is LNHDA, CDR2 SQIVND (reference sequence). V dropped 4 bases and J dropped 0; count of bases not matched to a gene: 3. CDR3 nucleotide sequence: TGTGCCAGTAGTACGTCAGGGGGCTCTGGAAACACCATATATTTT. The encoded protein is CASSTSGGSGNTIYF. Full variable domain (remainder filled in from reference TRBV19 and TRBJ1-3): DGGITQSPKYLFRKEGQNVTLSCEQNLNHDAMYWYRQDPGQGLRLIYYSQIVNDFQKGDIAEGYSVSREKKESFPLTVTSAQKNPTAFYLCASSTSGGSGNTIYFGEGSWLTVV.

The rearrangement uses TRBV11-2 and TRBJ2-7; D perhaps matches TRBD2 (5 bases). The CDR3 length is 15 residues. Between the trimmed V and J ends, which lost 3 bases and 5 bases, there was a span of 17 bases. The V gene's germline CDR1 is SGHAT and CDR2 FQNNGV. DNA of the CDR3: TGTGCCAGCAGCTTCCCCTACCACGGGGTCCACGAGCAGTACTTC. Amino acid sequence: CASSFPYHGVHEQYF.